Below, one T cell receptor beta chain is given with its context. Antigen unknown. CDR1 and CDR2 (germline): SQVTM, ANQGSEA. Germline trimming cut 6 bases from V and 6 bases from J; bases unmatched to any gene: 15. This CDR3 contains 15 residues. Documented time point: sample taken at primary tumor resection. Tumor, nontumor lung or frozen PBMC supplied whole RNA that was sequenced unsorted. This entry belongs to a study of spatial heterogeneity in lung cancer. TCRdb fed the 5' RACE reads into MiXCR, producing one record per CDR3 protein. This sample has about 82,000 distinct CDR3 sequences; around 12% occur once, and the top ten carry around 4.3%. Findings and limits, study-wide: Ubiquitous expanded tumor TCRs were seen in blood more at resection than at follow-up.

The sample here was PBMCs, taken at surgery. The chain is built from TRBV29-1 and TRBJ2-3, with 7 nucleotides matching TRBD2. The source of this sequence is a male donor with early-stage non-small cell lung cancer. CDR3: CSVVDSQRGPDTQYF. Here the CDR3 DNA reads TGCAGCGTCGTAGACAGTCAGCGGGGTCCGGATACGCAGTATTTT.